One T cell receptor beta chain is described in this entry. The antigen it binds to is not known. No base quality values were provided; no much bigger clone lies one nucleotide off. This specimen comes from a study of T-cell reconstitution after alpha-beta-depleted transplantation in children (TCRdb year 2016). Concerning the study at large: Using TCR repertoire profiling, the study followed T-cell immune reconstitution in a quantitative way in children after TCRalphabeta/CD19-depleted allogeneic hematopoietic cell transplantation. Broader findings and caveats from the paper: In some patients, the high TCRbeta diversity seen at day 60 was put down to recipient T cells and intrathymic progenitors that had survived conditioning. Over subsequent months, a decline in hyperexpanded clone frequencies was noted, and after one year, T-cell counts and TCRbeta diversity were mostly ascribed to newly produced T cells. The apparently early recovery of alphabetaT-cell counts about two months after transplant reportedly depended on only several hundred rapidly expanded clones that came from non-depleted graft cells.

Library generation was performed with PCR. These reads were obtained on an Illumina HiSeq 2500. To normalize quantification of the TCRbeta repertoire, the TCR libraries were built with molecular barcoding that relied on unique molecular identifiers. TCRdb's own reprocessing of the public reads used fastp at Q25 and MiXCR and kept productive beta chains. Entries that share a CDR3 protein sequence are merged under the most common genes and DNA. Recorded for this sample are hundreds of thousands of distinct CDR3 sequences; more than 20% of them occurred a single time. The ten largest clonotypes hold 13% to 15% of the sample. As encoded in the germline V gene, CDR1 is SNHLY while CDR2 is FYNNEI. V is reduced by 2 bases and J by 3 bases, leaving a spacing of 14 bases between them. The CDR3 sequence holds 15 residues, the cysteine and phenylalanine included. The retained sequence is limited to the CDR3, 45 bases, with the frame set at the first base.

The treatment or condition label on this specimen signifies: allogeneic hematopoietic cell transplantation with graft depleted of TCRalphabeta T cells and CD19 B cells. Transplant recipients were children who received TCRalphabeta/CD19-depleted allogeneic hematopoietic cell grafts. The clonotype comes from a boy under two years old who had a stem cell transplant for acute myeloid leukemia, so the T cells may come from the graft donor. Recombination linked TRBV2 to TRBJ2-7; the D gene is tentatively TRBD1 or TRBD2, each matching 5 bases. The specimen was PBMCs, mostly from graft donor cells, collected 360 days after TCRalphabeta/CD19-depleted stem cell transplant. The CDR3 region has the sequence CASSEQKGPHYEQYF. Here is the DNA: TGTGCCAGCAGTGAACAGAAGGGACCTCACTACGAGCAGTACTTC.